This entry features one T cell receptor (beta chain) sequence. Germline CDR1 is LGHDT and CDR2 is YNNKEL (reference sequence). Trimming stripped 1 base from V and 6 bases from J, with 7 bases between. The CDR3 is made up of 13 amino acids. These data originate in a study of blood T cell repertoires in COVID-19. Study details: Acute and convalescent COVID-19 samples came from the United States, Italy and Spain. PBMCs, B-cell-depleted T cells, or T cells provided the cDNA or gDNA that made up the material.

Assay: immunoSEQ multiplex PCR; the TCRdb copy retains only in-frame clones and omits some. Seen here are about 160,000 clones, roughly 93% observed once, and the top ten hold approximately 2%. The receptor comes from a man younger than 35 with acute or convalescent COVID-19. Sample: peripheral blood. V is TRBV3-1 (or the pseudogene TRBV3-2) and J is TRBJ1-5, with unresolved D. Here the CDR3 DNA reads TGTGCCAGCAGCCAAGGCATGAGTCAGCCCCAGCATTTT. Amino acids: CASSQGMSQPQHF.